The present entry profiles one TCR beta chain with its context. The sample comes from a study of control samples from healthy donors and cancer patients. Generated by immunoSEQ multiplex PCR, the TCRdb table keeps only in-frame clones and is missing some. In the table there are about 120,000 clones, approximately 91% of which are singletons. V shed 6 bases, J shed 3 bases, and the junction held 13 bases outside the gene matches. The V gene's germline CDR1 is SNHLY and CDR2 FYNNEI. CDR3 length: 17 residues. The TCR sequence derives from a woman aged 18-29 years in good health. The chain recombines TRBV2 with TRBJ2-4; 8 nucleotides agree with TRBD1. Material: blood. This chain's CDR3 is CASRPGQGRQVKNIQYF. Here the CDR3 DNA reads TGTGCCAGCAGACCCGGACAGGGAAGGCAGGTCAAAAACATTCAGTACTTC. The variable domain in full, with the rest retrieved from reference TRBV2 and TRBJ2-4, is EPEVTQTPSHQVTQMGQEVILRCVPISNHLYFYWYRQILGQKVEFLVSFYNNEISEKSEIFDDQFSVERPDGSNFTLKIRSTKLEDSAMYFCASRPGQGRQVKNIQYFGAGTRLSVL.